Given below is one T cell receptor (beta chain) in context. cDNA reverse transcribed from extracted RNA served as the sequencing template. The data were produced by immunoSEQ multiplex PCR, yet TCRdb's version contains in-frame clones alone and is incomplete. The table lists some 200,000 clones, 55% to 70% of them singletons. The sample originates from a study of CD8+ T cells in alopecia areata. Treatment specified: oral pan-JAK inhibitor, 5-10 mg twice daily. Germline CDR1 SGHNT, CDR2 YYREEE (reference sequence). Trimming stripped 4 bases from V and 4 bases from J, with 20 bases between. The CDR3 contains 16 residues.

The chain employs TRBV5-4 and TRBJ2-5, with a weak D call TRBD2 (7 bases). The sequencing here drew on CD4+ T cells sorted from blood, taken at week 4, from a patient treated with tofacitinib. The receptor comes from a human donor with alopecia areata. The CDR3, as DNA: TGTGCCAGCAGCCCCGAGGGGGGGTGGGGGAGAGAGACCCAGTACTTC. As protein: CASSPEGGWGRETQYF.